One and the same sample provided the 29 T cell receptor beta chains below, sequenced in a study of cytomegalovirus exposure and HLA in healthy donors. A multiplex PCR was run with 60 Vbeta primers and 13 Jbeta primers. Here immunoSEQ multiplex PCR was the method, and the copy in TCRdb shows in-frame clones only, minus some. Here the sample spans 270,000 or so clones, roughly 89% being singletons. Source material: PBMCs. Source of these receptors: a man aged 35-49 years in good health and CMV-seropositive.

J is TRBJ2-7 and V is TRBV20-1; D gene unclear. Trimming took off 6 bases at V and 3 bases at J, with 3 bases between the two ends. The CDR3 runs 9 residues. The germline CDR1 and CDR2 sequences are DFQATT and SNEGSKA (reference sequence). CDR3 sequence reads: CSAGYEQYF. Written as DNA, the CDR3 is TGCAGTGCCGGCTACGAGCAGTACTTC.

The V and J genes are TRBV6-6 and TRBJ2-5; perhaps TRBD2 as D (6 bases). The CDR3 covers 15 residues. The germline V and J ends were trimmed by 2 bases and 5 bases, with 15 bases remaining between them. CDR1 is MNHNY, CDR2 SVGAGI, per germline (reference sequence). CDR3 bases: TGTGCCAGCAGTTACGGGGACGCGGCGGGGGAGACCCAGTACTTC. Amino acid sequence: CASSYGDAAGETQYF.

The chain uses TRBV28 and TRBJ1-5, with D maybe TRBD1 (6 bases). Germline V gene data show CDR1 as MDHEN and CDR2 as SYDVKM. This CDR3 has 16 amino acids. Trimming stripped 8 bases from V and 1 base from J, with 18 bases between. The CDR3 nucleotides read TGTGCCAGCGGAGGTCCAGGGAGGGGGAGCAATCAGCCCCAGCATTTT. Protein product: CASGGPGRGSNQPQHF.

The J gene is TRBJ2-1, the V gene TRBV28; D perhaps matches TRBD2 (5 bases). V was clipped by 5 bases and J by 5 bases, with 16 bases between them. CDR1 and CDR2 from the germline V gene are MDHEN and SYDVKM. This CDR3 contains 15 residues. The CDR3 region has the DNA TGTGCCAGCAGTCCAGAGGGATTTGGAAACAATGAGCAGTTCTTC. This sequence encodes CASSPEGFGNNEQFF.

Notes on this clone: The germline gene is not matched at one end of the junction; a read error may be the cause. The rearrangement links TRBV7-9 to TRBJ2-7; 9 nucleotides align to TRBD2. Germline V gene data show CDR1 as SEHNR and CDR2 as FQNEAQ (reference sequence). The CDR3 consists of 15 residues. CDR3 sequence (DNA): TGTTCCAGCAGCCCCGCTAGCGGGATGACCTACGAGCAGTACTTC. Protein sequence: CSSSPASGMTYEQYF.

The genes are TRBV11-2 and TRBJ2-5; D perhaps matches TRBD2 (6 bases). Looked up from germline, CDR1 is SGHAT and CDR2 is FQNNGV. Trimming removed 1 base at V and 5 bases at J, with 11 bases between. The CDR3 contains 14 residues. CDR3 region: CASSLAGGWETQYF. The CDR3 nucleotides read TGTGCCAGCAGCTTAGCCGGGGGATGGGAGACCCAGTACTTC.

This sequence joins TRBV9 and TRBJ2-1, with 13 bases fitting TRBD2. The CDR3 spans 17 residues. V gave up 3 bases and J gave up 8 bases; unmatched junction bases: 11. The V gene's germline CDR1 is SGDLS and CDR2 YYNGEE. CDR3 nucleotide sequence: TGTGCCAGCAGCGCCTTCCCCGGGACTAGCGGGAACGATGAGCAGTTCTTC. Translating gives CASSAFPGTSGNDEQFF.

The genes are TRBV2 and TRBJ2-4; TRBD2 matches 9 bases. The CDR3 extends over 19 amino acids. Germline V CDR1 and CDR2: SNHLY, FYNNEI. Germline trimming cut 1 base from V and 5 bases from J; bases unmatched to any gene: 15. CDR3 DNA: TGTGCCAGCAGTGAAGTTTTGGGGCCTAGCGGGGATAGGGAAAACATTCAGTACTTC. Encoded protein: CASSEVLGPSGDRENIQYF.

The V call is TRBV7-9, the J call TRBJ2-1, with 7 bases matching TRBD1. Germline V gene data show CDR1 as SEHNR and CDR2 as FQNEAQ (reference sequence). This CDR3 has 14 amino acids. Trimming cost V 2 bases and J 6 bases; bases outside gene matches: 4. CDR3 coding DNA: TGTGCCAGCAGCTTAAATTCAGGGGGCAATGAGCAGTTCTTC. Protein sequence: CASSLNSGGNEQFF. The entire variable domain, with the rest obtained from reference TRBV7-9 and TRBJ2-1, is as follows: DTGVSQNPRHKITKRGQNVTFRCDPISEHNRLYWYRQTLGQGPEFLTYFQNEAQLEKSRLLSDRFSAERPKGSFSTLEIQRTEQGDSAMYLCASSLNSGGNEQFFGPGTRLTVL.

The V call is TRBV28, the J call TRBJ1-2, with 7 bases aligning to TRBD1. The CDR3 has 13 amino acids. The germline gives CDR1 MDHEN, CDR2 SYDVKM. J gave up 6 bases and V 3 bases, and 4 bases lay outside the gene matches. The CDR3 nucleotides read TGTGCCAGCAGTTTCACCGACAGGGATGGCTACACCTTC. Residues: CASSFTDRDGYTF.

CDR3 residues: CASSLAGIPYEQYF. The CDR3 nucleotides are TGTGCCAGCAGCTTAGCCGGGATCCCCTACGAGCAGTACTTC. This sequence joins TRBV5-4 and TRBJ2-7; possible D gene TRBD2, 5 bases. The germline CDR1 and CDR2 sequences are SGHNT and YYREEE (reference sequence). This CDR3 contains 14 residues. Trimming shortened V by 2 bases and J by 2 bases, and 11 bases separated the two germline ends. The whole variable domain, remainder taken from reference TRBV5-4 and TRBJ2-7, is ETGVTQSPTHLIKTRGQQVTLRCSSQSGHNTVSWYQQALGQGPQFIFQYYREEENGRGNFPPRFSGLQFPNYSSELNVNALELDDSALYLCASSLAGIPYEQYFGPGTRLTVT.

The chain joins TRBV5-4 to TRBJ2-2; no firm D call. V was cut by 7 bases and J by 1 base, with 14 bases left in between. The germline CDR1 and CDR2 sequences are SGHNT and YYREEE (reference sequence). The CDR3 is 15 residues long. This CDR3 is CASASEVVNTGELFF. The CDR3 coding sequence is TGTGCCAGCGCTTCAGAGGTTGTGAACACCGGGGAGCTGTTTTTT.

The V call is TRBV19, the J call TRBJ2-1; weak D call: TRBD2 (7 bases). Germline loops: CDR1 LNHDA, CDR2 SQIVND (reference sequence). The CDR3 length is 14 residues. V gave up 9 bases and J gave up 9 bases, with 21 bases separating them. The CDR3: CASARGREKFEQFF. The CDR3 nucleotides read TGTGCCAGCGCTCGGGGGCGGGAGAAATTTGAGCAGTTCTTC.

V gene TRBV28 combines with J gene TRBJ1-2; D unclear. CDR3 length: 15 residues. V lost 3 bases and J lost 0, with 11 bases in between. Germline CDR1 and CDR2: MDHEN and SYDVKM. The CDR3: CASSFGGRSNYGYTF. In nucleotides, the CDR3 is TGTGCCAGCAGTTTTGGTGGCAGGTCTAACTATGGCTACACCTTC.

The V gene is TRBV27, the J gene TRBJ2-1; 14 positions agree with TRBD2. Per the germline V gene, CDR1 is MNHEY and CDR2 is SMNVEV (reference sequence). CDR3 length equals 17 residues. After removal of 2 bases from V and 7 bases from J, the junction contained 7 bases not matched to a gene. Written as DNA, the CDR3 is TGTGCCAGCAGTTTAACCAGGACTAGCGGGAGGTTAAATGAGCAGTTCTTC. It translates to CASSLTRTSGRLNEQFF.

The CDR3 sequence is CSARNTGGQFF. As DNA, the CDR3 is TGCAGTGCTAGAAATACAGGGGGGCAGTTCTTC. This rearrangement joins TRBV20-1 to TRBJ2-1; 8 bases fit TRBD1. This CDR3 contains 11 residues. The J segment lost 12 bases and the V segment lost 2 bases, leaving 3 bases of the junction unmatched. The germline gives CDR1 DFQATT, CDR2 SNEGSKA (reference sequence).

The chain links TRBV11-2 to TRBJ1-1, with D unclear. The CDR3 length is 13 residues. Germline CDR1 SGHAT, CDR2 FQNNGV. Between the trimmed V and J ends, which lost 2 bases and 4 bases, there was a span of 8 bases. The CDR3 sequence is CASSLSGSTEAFF. The CDR3, as DNA: TGTGCCAGCAGCTTAAGTGGGAGCACTGAAGCTTTCTTT.

This clone was seen a few times. The chain recombines TRBV27 with TRBJ1-2, with D possibly matching TRBD1 (5 bases). This CDR3 region has 13 residues. V lost 6 bases, J lost 4 bases, and 12 bases lay in between. Looked up from germline, CDR1 is MNHEY and CDR2 is SMNVEV (reference sequence). CDR3 sequence reads: CASSQGAIYGYTF. The DNA for the CDR3 is TGTGCCAGCAGCCAAGGGGCCATCTATGGCTACACCTTC.

This rearrangement joins TRBV5-4 to TRBJ2-3; D perhaps matches TRBD2 (5 bases). The CDR3 consists of 16 residues. The V end was cut by 0 bases, the J end by 3 bases, with 14 bases between. In germline, CDR1 is SGHNT, CDR2 YYREEE (reference sequence). CDR3 loop: CASSLGGDRWTDTQYF. In nucleotides, the CDR3 is TGTGCCAGCAGCTTGGGGGGAGATCGGTGGACAGATACGCAGTATTTT.

This clone has more than one count but fewer than ten. The rearrangement uses TRBV28 and TRBJ2-5, with no clear D. The germline V and J ends were trimmed by 3 bases and 4 bases, with 3 bases remaining between them. Germline V gene lookup returns CDR1 MDHEN and CDR2 SYDVKM. The CDR3 has 11 amino acids. The CDR3 spells CASSFRETQYF. The CDR3 coding sequence is TGTGCCAGCAGTTTTCGAGAGACCCAGTACTTC.

The rearrangement uses TRBV5-6 and TRBJ1-5; D is ambiguous. Trimming removed 0 bases at V and 9 bases at J, with 13 bases between. This CDR3 has 14 residues. Germline V gene sequence: CDR1 SGHDT, CDR2 YYEEEE. This CDR3 is CASSLGVASRPQHF. The CDR3, as DNA: TGTGCCAGCAGCTTGGGGGTAGCCTCAAGGCCCCAGCATTTT.

In the case of this clone: Germline is not matched at one junction end, which may reflect a read error. The chain couples TRBV7-9 to TRBJ1-2, with D unresolved. CDR3 length: 16 residues. CDR1 is SEHNR and CDR2 is FQNEAQ in the germline V gene (reference sequence). The CDR3 is CASSLAPSPKPGGYPF. DNA for the CDR3: TGTGCCAGCAGCTTAGCTCCCAGTCCAAAACCGGGTGGCTACCCCTTC.

This clone was seen a few times. V and J are TRBV6-6 and TRBJ1-2, with TRBD1 matching over 7 bases. Germline loops: CDR1 MNHNY, CDR2 SVGAGI (reference sequence). V trimming: 0 bases; J trimming: 2 bases; junction bases outside the gene matches: 3. The CDR3 sequence is 15 residues long. CDR3 DNA: TGTGCCAGCAGTTACTCGACAGGGCTCAACTATGGCTACACCTTC. Protein: CASSYSTGLNYGYTF.

This sequence joins TRBV28 and TRBJ2-2; 9 bases agree with TRBD1. Unmatched junction bases numbered 7, after V lost 5 bases and J lost 6 bases. CDR3 length equals 15 residues. CDR1 and CDR2 (germline): MDHEN, SYDVKM. CDR3 region: CASSPGTGMSGELFF. The CDR3 region has the DNA TGTGCCAGCAGTCCAGGGACAGGGATGTCCGGGGAGCTGTTTTTT.

This clone appeared a single time. V and J are TRBV18 and TRBJ1-1; D perhaps matches TRBD1 (6 bases). Per germline, CDR1 KGHSH and CDR2 LQKENI. This CDR3 has 15 residues. Trimming removed 0 bases from V and 1 base from J, with 9 bases in between. DNA for the CDR3: TGTGCCAGCTCACCACCTACAGGGCGGAACACTGAAGCTTTCTTT. It codes for CASSPPTGRNTEAFF.

The V call is TRBV19, the J call TRBJ1-2; TRBD1 aligns across 12 bases. The CDR3 has 15 residues. Losses at the gene ends were 6 bases for V and 6 bases for J; bases not matched to a gene: 8. Germline V gene data show CDR1 as LNHDA and CDR2 as SQIVND (reference sequence). The CDR3 protein is CASRPPGQGANGYTF. The CDR3 DNA follows: TGTGCCAGTAGACCTCCGGGACAGGGGGCTAATGGCTACACCTTC.

V is TRBV6-4 and J is TRBJ2-2, with D possibly matching TRBD2 (5 bases). The germline CDR1 and CDR2 sequences are MRHNA and SNTAGT. This CDR3 has 16 residues. Trimming cost V 6 bases and J 4 bases, with 18 bases left between them. Here the CDR3 reads CASSDEGGVTTGELFF. In nucleotides, the CDR3 is TGTGCCAGCAGCGACGAGGGTGGGGTTACCACCGGGGAGCTGTTTTTT.

The chain employs TRBV27 and TRBJ2-2; the match to TRBD2 covers 9 bases. Trimming took 0 bases from V and 6 from J; bases not matched to a gene: 5. CDR3 size: 16 residues. CDR1 MNHEY and CDR2 SMNVEV come from the germline V gene (reference sequence). CDR3 DNA: TGTGCCAGCAGTTTATCGGGGGGACTAGCTTCCGGGGAGCTGTTTTTT. As protein: CASSLSGGLASGELFF.

The gene calls are TRBV5-1 and TRBJ2-1; a weak D match, TRBD2 (6 bases). The germline V gene has CDR1 SGHRS and CDR2 YFSETQ. Trimming removed 0 bases at V and 4 bases at J, with 14 bases between. This CDR3 is 16 amino acids long. In DNA form, the CDR3 reads TGCGCCAGCAGCTTGGGAGGCGGTAGCGGATACAATGAGCAGTTCTTC. Translating gives CASSLGGGSGYNEQFF.